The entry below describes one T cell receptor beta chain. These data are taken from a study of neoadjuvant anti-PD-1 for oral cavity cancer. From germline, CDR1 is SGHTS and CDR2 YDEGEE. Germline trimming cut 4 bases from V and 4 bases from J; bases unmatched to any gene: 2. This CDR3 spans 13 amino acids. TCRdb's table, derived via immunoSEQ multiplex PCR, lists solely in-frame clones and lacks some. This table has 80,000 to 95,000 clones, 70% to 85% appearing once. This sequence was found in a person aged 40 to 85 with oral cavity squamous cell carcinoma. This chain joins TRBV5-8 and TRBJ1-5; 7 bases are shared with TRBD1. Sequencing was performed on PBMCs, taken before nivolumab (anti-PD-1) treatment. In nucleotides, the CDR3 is TGTGCCAGCAGCCGGGACAGAAATCAGCCCCAGCATTTT. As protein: CASSRDRNQPQHF.